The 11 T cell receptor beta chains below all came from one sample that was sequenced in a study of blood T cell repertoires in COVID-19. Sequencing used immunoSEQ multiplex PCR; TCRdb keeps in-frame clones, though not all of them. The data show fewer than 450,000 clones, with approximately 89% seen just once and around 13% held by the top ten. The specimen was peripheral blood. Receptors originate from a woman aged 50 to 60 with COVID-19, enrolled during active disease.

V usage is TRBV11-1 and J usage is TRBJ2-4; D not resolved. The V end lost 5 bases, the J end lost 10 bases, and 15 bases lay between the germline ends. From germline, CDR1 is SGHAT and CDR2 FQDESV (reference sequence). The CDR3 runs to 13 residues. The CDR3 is CASSPHLQDIQYF. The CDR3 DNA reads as TGTGCCAGCAGCCCCCACCTCCAGGATATTCAGTACTTC.

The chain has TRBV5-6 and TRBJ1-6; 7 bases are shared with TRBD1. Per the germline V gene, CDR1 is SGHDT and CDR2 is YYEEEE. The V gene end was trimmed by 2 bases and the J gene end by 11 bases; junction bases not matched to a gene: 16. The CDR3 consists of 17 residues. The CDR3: CASSFLINRQGNPPLHF. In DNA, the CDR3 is TGTGCCAGCAGCTTTCTCATAAACCGACAGGGAAATCCACCCCTCCACTTT.

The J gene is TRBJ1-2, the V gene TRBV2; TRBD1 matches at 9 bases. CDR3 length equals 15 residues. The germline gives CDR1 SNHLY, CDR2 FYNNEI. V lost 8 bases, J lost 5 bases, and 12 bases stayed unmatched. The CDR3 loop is CASPPRQGVGYGYTF. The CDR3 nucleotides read TGTGCCAGCCCTCCCCGACAGGGGGTCGGATATGGCTACACCTTC.

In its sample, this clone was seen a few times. The CDR3, as DNA: TGTGCCAGCAGCTTACAGGGTGCACTGGATTCACCCCTCCACTTT. It is translated as CASSLQGALDSPLHF. The chain has TRBV7-9 and TRBJ1-6; a possible D gene is TRBD1 (5 bases). The germline V and J ends were trimmed by 2 bases and 8 bases, with 13 bases remaining between them. Germline values: CDR1 SEHNR, CDR2 FQNEAQ (reference sequence). CDR3 size: 15 residues.

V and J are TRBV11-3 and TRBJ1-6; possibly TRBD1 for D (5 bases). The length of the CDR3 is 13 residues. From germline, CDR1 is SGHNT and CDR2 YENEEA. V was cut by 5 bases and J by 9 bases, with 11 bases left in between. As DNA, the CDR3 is TGTGCCAGCAGCCTGGGGGGGGGTTCACCCCTCCACTTT. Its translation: CASSLGGGSPLHF.

DNA of the CDR3: TGCAGCGTTGTTAGGCGGGACTCTTACAATGAGCAGTTCTTC. This translates into CSVVRRDSYNEQFF. This chain connects TRBV29-1 to TRBJ2-1; TRBD2 is a possible D gene (6 bases). CDR3 length: 14 residues. Trimming cost V 4 bases and J 4 bases, with 14 bases left between them. CDR1 and CDR2 from the germline V gene are SQVTM and ANQGSEA.

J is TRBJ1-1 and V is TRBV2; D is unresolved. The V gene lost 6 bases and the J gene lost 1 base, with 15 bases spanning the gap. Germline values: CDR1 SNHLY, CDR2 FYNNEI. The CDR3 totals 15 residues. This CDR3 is CASRLGPGWNTEAFF. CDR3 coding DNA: TGTGCCAGCAGATTAGGACCGGGATGGAACACTGAAGCTTTCTTT.

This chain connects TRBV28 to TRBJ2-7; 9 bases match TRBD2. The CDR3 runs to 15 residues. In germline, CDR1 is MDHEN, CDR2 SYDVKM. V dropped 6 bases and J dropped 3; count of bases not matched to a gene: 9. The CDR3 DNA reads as TGTGCCAGCAGGGAAGCGGGGGGCTTATACTACGAGCAGTACTTC. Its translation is CASREAGGLYYEQYF.

The CDR3, as DNA: TGTGCCACCAGTGATCCACAGGGGGACAGCACAGATACGCAGTATTTT. Amino acids: CATSDPQGDSTDTQYF. The chain has TRBV24-1 and TRBJ2-3, with 8 nucleotides matching TRBD1. The CDR3 runs 16 residues. Germline CDR1 KGHDR, CDR2 SFDVKD. With V trimmed by 3 bases and J by 0 bases, 4 bases remained unmatched.

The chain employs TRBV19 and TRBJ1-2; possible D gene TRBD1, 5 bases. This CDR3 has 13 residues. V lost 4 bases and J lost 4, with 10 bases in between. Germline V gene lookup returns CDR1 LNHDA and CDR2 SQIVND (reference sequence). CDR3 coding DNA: TGTGCCAGTAGTACCCGCGGGGGCTATGGCTACACCTTC. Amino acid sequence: CASSTRGGYGYTF.

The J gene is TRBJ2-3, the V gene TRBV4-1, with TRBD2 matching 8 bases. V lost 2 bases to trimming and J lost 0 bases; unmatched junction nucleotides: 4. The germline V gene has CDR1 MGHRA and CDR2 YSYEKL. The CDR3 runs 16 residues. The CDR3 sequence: CASSQPTSESTDTQYF. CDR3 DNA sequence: TGCGCCAGCAGCCAACCGACTAGCGAAAGCACAGATACGCAGTATTTT.